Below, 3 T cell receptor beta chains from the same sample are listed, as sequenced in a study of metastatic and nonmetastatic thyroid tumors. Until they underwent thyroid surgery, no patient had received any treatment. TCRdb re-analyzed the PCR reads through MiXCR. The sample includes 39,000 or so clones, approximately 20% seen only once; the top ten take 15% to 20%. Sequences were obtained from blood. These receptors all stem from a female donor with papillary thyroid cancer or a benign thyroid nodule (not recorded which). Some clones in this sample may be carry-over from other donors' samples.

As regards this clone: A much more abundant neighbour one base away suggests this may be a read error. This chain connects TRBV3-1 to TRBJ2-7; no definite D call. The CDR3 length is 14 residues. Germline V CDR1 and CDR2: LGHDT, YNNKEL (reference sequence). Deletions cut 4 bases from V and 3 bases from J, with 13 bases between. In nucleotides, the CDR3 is TGTGCCAGCAGCCGAAATACAGCATACTACGAGCAGTACTTC. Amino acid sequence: CASSRNTAYYEQYF.

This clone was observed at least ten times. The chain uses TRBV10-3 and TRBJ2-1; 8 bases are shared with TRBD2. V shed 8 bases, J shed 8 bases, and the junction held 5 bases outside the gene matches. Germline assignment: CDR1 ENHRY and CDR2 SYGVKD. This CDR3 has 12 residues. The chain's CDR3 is CAIGSGNDEQFF. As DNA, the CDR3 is TGTGCCATCGGTAGCGGGAACGATGAGCAGTTCTTC.

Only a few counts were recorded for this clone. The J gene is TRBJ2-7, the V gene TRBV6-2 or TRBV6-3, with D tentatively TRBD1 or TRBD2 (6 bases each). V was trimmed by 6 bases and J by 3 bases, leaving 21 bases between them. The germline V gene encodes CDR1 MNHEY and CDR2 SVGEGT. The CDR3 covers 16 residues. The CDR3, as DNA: TGTGCCAGCAGCAATACCGGGGGCTACATGAACTACGAGCAGTACTTC. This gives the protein CASSNTGGYMNYEQYF.